The rows below give T cell receptor beta chains drawn from one sample of a study of immune reconstitution after stem cell transplant in scleroderma. In TCRdb, the RT-PCR reads were re-called with MiXCR into one record per CDR3 protein. The profile shows about 5,600 distinct CDR3 sequences, around 8% of them singletons. This material was obtained before or after autologous hematopoietic stem cell transplantation (not recorded which). Source of these receptors: a male donor with systemic sclerosis. The conserved cysteine and the conserved F or W are not part of the CDR3 here. The order of the fields is V gene, J gene, CDR3 protein.

>TRBV14|TRBJ2-3
ASSQGTDTQY
>TRBV10-2|TRBJ2-5
ASSVTRLKETQY
>TRBV5-1|TRBJ2-7
ASSLGSGKGSYEQY
>TRBV2|TRBJ1-5
ASSGPVNQPQH
>TRBV6-5|TRBJ1-4
ASSITGGLNEKLF
>TRBV20-1|TRBJ2-5
SARVTSGSGETQY
>TRBV5-5|TRBJ1-2
ANSPTGTEYGYT
>TRBV7-2|TRBJ2-7
ASSQAYEQY
>TRBV5-1|TRBJ2-7
ASSSGGASYEQY
>TRBV27|TRBJ1-5
ASSFVNQPQH
>TRBV27|TRBJ2-7
ASSPWGTEQY
>TRBV28|TRBJ2-1
VCGQGNEQF
>TRBV20-1|TRBJ2-1
SVRGYNEQF
>TRBV20-1|TRBJ2-5
SARKGGQETQY
>TRBV3-1|TRBJ2-1
ASSPRGRASWEQF
>TRBV20-1|TRBJ1-2
SAVGTENYGYT
>TRBV29-1|TRBJ2-7
SVEDRGYEQY
>TRBV12-3/TRBV12-4|TRBJ1-4
ASSPGLWEKLF
>TRBV7-2|TRBJ2-5
ASSPAPPGGETQY
>TRBV6-1|TRBJ2-2
ASSARSTGELF
>TRBV7-6|TRBJ2-7
ASSLEDRGYEQY
>TRBV20-1|TRBJ2-1
SASALAGHGDEQF
>TRBV20-1|TRBJ1-2
SAVDGGYGYT
>TRBV29-1|TRBJ2-5
SVFPMRAIQETQY
>TRBV25-1|TRBJ1-1
ASSERVGRNTEAF
>TRBV20-1|TRBJ2-7
SAMYGAYEQY
>TRBV5-1|TRBJ2-7
ASSPGQIAYEQY
>TRBV10-3|TRBJ1-5
AIRQTGTAEPQH
>TRBV29-1|TRBJ1-1
SVEWVAGTEAF
>TRBV5-1|TRBJ2-3
ASSLAKQGAADTQY
>TRBV7-2|TRBJ2-1
ASGPRSYNEQF
>TRBV24-1|TRBJ2-5
ATSTGGAGETQY
>TRBV5-1|TRBJ2-2
ASSPQPTGELF
>TRBV7-9|TRBJ1-1
ASSFPLHREETEAF
>TRBV20-1|TRBJ2-5
SALQILGETQY
>TRBV20-1|TRBJ1-1
SGSKGGFMNTEAF
>TRBV27|TRBJ2-7
ASSLSSGRSSYEQY
>TRBV27|TRBJ1-4
ASSSLRELAEKLF